This entry features one TCR beta chain sequence. Its antigen remains unknown. These data are taken from a study of post-analysis software for immune sequencing data. Study summary: As for disease course, relapsing-remitting, secondary progressive and progressive-relapsing multiple sclerosis were all included.

Unique molecular identifiers were present in the TCR beta cDNA libraries. Between roughly 1 and 10 million T cells gave rise to 500,000 to 600,000 cDNA molecules. One entry per CDR3 protein results from TCRdb running MiXCR on the PCR reads. Counted here are 350,000 to 450,000 distinct CDR3 sequences, 39% occurring once; the ten biggest clones make up 7.6%. Broader study findings: F measure clustering grouped samples strongly by preparation batch. People with multiple sclerosis had a significantly lower normalized Chao1 diversity than controls did. Patients had higher frequencies than controls of roughly five TRBV segments, including TRBV5-6, TRBV5-1 and TRBV20-1.

Germline CDR1 reads DFQATT; CDR2 reads SNEGSKA (reference sequence). The V gene lost 0 bases and the J gene lost 14 bases, with 10 bases spanning the gap. The CDR3 is made up of 10 amino acids. Sequencing used blood. The chain combines TRBV20-1 with TRBJ2-5; the D is unclear. The TCR originated in a girl aged 2-9 years with multiple sclerosis. The CDR3 coding sequence is TGCAGTGCTAGAGATCGCTCTGACTACTTC. It encodes CSARDRSDYF.